At least ten counts were recorded for the clone carrying this T cell receptor (beta chain). The sample belongs to a study of identical twins. Using its own MiXCR run on the 5' RACE reads, TCRdb lists one record per CDR3 protein. The sample lists 200,000 to 250,000 distinct CDR3 sequences, roughly 7% seen once, with roughly 3.4% in the top ten. A further study also used this sample, focusing on yellow fever vaccine responses in identical twins.

This receptor was identified in a woman aged 18-30 years in good health. The sequencing sample was made of memory (CD45RO+) T cells sorted from blood.

As DNA, the CDR3 is TGCGCCAGCAGCTTGACTACGGCAAACACTGAAGCTTTCTTT. Translation gives CASSLTTANTEAFF. The chain uses TRBV5-1 and TRBJ1-1; D not certain. Germline V gives CDR1 SGHRS, CDR2 YFSETQ. The CDR3 consists of 14 residues. Trimming shortened V by 1 base and J by 2 bases, and 9 bases separated the two germline ends.